Following are 5 T cell receptor beta chains from one sample sequenced in a study of PD-1 blockade in classical Hodgkin lymphoma. The repertoire was sequenced with immunoSEQ multiplex PCR; TCRdb's copy has only in-frame clones and lacks some. The sample records over 15,000 clones, around 79% being singletons. Relapse was seen in all patients after autologous stem cell transplantation, and brentuximab vedotin exposure was variable. The sequencing here drew on peripheral blood mononuclear cells (PBMCs), taken before the second cycle of nivolumab. Receptors were obtained from a human donor with classical Hodgkin lymphoma.

The V call is TRBV2, the J call TRBJ1-2, with TRBD1 as a possible D gene (5 bases). V was cut by 3 bases and J by 2 bases, with 13 bases left in between. CDR3 size: 15 residues. Germline V gene data show CDR1 as SNHLY and CDR2 as FYNNEI. The CDR3 reads CASSDSYRTNYGYTF. Here the CDR3 DNA reads TGTGCCAGCAGTGATTCTTACAGGACAAACTATGGCTACACCTTC. The full variable domain, completed using reference TRBV2 and TRBJ1-2, is EPEVTQTPSHQVTQMGQEVILRCVPISNHLYFYWYRQILGQKVEFLVSFYNNEISEKSEIFDDQFSVERPDGSNFTLKIRSTKLEDSAMYFCASSDSYRTNYGYTFGSGTRLTVV.

The chain is built from TRBV6-5 and TRBJ1-2, with 7 bases matching TRBD1. From germline, CDR1 is MNHEY and CDR2 SVGAGI. The J segment lost 0 bases and the V segment lost 5 bases, leaving 6 bases of the junction unmatched. The CDR3 sequence is 15 residues long. CDR3 sequence reads: CASSQGGTSNYGYTF. For the CDR3, the DNA is TGTGCCAGCAGTCAGGGGGGGACCTCTAACTATGGCTACACCTTC.

V gene TRBV19 combines with J gene TRBJ2-7; D may correspond to TRBD1 or TRBD2 (5 bases each). The germline CDR1 and CDR2 sequences are LNHDA and SQIVND (reference sequence). The CDR3 consists of 14 residues. V lost 5 bases to trimming and J lost 0 bases, with 11 bases between them. The CDR3: CASSATGTSYEQYF. For the CDR3, the DNA is TGTGCCAGTAGTGCGACCGGGACCTCCTACGAGCAGTACTTC.

The rearrangement links TRBV6-1 to TRBJ2-7, with TRBD1 as a possible D gene (6 bases). In germline, CDR1 is MNHNS, CDR2 SASEGT. This CDR3 has 13 amino acids. The V and J ends lost 6 bases and 4 bases respectively, with 13 bases between them. The CDR3 protein is CASSSLQGYEQYF. DNA for the CDR3: TGTGCCAGCAGCTCTTTACAGGGTTACGAGCAGTACTTC.

The table lists this clone with a few counts. The chain is built from TRBV30 and TRBJ1-5; D is ambiguous. The CDR3 extends over 12 amino acids. Trimming removed 2 bases at V and 7 bases at J, with 9 bases between. Germline values: CDR1 GTSNPN, CDR2 SVGIG (reference sequence). The CDR3 is CAWSFLGQPQHF. In DNA, the CDR3 is TGTGCCTGGAGTTTTCTCGGGCAGCCCCAGCATTTT.